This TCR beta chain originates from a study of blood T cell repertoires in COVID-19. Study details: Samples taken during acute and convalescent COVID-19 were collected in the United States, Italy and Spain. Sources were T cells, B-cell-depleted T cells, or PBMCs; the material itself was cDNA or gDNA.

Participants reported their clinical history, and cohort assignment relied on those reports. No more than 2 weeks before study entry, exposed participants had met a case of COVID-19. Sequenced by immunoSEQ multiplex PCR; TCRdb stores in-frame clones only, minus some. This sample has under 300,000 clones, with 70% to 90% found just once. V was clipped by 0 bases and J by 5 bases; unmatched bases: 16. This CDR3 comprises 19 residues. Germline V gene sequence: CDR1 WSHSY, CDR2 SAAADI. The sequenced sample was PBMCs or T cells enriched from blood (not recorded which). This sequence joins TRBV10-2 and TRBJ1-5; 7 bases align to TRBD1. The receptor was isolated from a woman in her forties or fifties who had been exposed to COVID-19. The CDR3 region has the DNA TGCGCCAGCAGTGAGTCGGGGAAGGGGGCGCGATGGCGGGATCAGCCCCAGCATTTT. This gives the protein CASSESGKGARWRDQPQHF.